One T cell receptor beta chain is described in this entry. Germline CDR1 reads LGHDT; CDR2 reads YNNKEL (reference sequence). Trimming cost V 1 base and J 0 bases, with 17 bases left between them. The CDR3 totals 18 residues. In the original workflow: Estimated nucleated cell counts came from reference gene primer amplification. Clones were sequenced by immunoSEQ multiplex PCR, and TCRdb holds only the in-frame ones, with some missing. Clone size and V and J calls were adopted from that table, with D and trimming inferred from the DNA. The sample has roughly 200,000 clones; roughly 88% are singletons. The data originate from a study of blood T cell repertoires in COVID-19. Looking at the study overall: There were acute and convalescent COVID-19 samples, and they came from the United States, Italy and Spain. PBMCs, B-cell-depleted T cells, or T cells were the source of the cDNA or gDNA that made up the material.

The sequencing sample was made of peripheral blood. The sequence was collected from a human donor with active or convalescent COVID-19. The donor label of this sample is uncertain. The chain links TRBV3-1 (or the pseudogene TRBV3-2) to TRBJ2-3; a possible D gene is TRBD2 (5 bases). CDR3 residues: CASSQVSGWITSTDTQYF. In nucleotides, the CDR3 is TGTGCCAGCAGCCAAGTAAGCGGATGGATTACTAGCACAGATACGCAGTATTTT.